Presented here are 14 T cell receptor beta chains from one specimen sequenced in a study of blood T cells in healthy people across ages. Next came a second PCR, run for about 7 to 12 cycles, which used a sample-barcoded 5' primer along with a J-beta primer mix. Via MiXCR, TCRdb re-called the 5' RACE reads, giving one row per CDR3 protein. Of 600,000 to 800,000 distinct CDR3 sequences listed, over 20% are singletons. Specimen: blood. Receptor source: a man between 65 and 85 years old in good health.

The DNA of the CDR3 is TGTGCCAGCACTCCTTGGGGAAGACTAGCGGGAGCCGGGAATGAGCAGTTCTTC. It yields the protein CASTPWGRLAGAGNEQFF. The genes are TRBV12-3 or TRBV12-4 and TRBJ2-1; 12 positions match TRBD2. The V gene end was trimmed by 7 bases and the J gene end by 7 bases; junction bases not matched to a gene: 17. The CDR3 has 18 amino acids.

The CDR3 sequence is CSARIGGMGGEQFF. Written as DNA, the CDR3 is TGCAGTGCTCGTATAGGTGGGATGGGAGGTGAGCAGTTCTTC. The chain employs TRBV20-1 and TRBJ2-1; D possibly corresponds to TRBD2 (6 bases). Germline V CDR1 and CDR2: DFQATT, SNEGSKA (reference sequence). V lost 5 bases, J lost 9 bases, and 20 bases lay in between. CDR3 length: 14 residues.

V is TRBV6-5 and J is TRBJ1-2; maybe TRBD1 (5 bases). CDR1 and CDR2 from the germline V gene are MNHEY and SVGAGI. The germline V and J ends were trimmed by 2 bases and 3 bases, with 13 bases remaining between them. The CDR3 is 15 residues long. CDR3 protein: CASSYNEGSYYGYTF. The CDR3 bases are TGTGCCAGCAGTTACAACGAGGGGTCATACTATGGCTACACCTTC.

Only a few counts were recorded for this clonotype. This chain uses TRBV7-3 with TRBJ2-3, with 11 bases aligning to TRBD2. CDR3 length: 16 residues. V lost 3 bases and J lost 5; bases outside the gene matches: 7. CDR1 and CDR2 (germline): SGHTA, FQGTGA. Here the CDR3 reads CASSLELAGVRDTQYF. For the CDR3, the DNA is TGTGCCAGCAGCTTGGAACTAGCGGGAGTGAGAGATACGCAGTATTTT.

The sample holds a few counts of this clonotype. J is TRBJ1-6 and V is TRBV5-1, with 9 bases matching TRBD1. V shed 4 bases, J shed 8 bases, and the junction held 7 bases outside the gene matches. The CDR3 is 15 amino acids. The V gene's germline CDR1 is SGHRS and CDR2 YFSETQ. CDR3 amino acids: CASSQGTGSYSPLHF. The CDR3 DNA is TGCGCCAGCAGCCAAGGGACAGGGAGTTATTCACCCCTCCACTTT.

CDR3 amino acids: CSASRSRVGGSTEAFF. The CDR3 coding sequence is TGCAGTGCTTCCCGATCTCGGGTAGGGGGGAGCACTGAAGCTTTCTTT. The chain employs TRBV20-1 and TRBJ1-1; D might be TRBD1 (6 bases). V shed 5 bases and J shed 4 bases, with 23 bases lying between them. CDR1 DFQATT and CDR2 SNEGSKA come from the germline V gene (reference sequence). This CDR3 has 16 amino acids.

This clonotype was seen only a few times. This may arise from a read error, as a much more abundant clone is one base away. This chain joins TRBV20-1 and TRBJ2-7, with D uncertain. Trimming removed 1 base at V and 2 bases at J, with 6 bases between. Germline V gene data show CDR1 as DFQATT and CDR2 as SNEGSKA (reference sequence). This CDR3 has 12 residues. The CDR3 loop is CSARGDAYEQYF. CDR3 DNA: TGCAGTGCTAGAGGGGATGCCTACGAGCAGTACTTC.

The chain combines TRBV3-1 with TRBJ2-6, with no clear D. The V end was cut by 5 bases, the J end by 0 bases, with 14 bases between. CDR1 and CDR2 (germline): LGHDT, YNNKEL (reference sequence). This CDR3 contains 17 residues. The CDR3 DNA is TGTGCCAGCAGCGGTTACCAACCACTCTCTGGGGCCAACGTCCTGACTTTC. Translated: CASSGYQPLSGANVLTF.

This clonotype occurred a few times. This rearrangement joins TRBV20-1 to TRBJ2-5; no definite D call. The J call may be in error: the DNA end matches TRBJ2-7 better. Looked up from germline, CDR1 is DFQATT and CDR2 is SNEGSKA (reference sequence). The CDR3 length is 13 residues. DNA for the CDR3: TGCAGTGCTTCCTGGCCACCCCACAACGAGCAGTACTTC. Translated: CSASWPPHNEQYF.

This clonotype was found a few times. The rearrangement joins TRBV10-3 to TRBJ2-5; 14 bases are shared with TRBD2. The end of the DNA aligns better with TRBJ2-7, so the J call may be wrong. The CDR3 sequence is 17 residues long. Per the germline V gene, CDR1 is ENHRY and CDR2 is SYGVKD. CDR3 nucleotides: TGTGCCATCGCGGGACAGGGGACTAGCGGGAGTAGCAACGAGCAGTACTTC. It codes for CAIAGQGTSGSSNEQYF.

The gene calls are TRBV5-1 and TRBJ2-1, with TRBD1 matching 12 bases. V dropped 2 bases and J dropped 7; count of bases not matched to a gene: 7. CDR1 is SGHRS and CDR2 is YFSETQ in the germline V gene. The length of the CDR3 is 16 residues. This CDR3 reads CASSFGDRGQRNEQFF. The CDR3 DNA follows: TGCGCCAGCAGCTTCGGGGACAGGGGGCAGAGAAATGAGCAGTTCTTC.

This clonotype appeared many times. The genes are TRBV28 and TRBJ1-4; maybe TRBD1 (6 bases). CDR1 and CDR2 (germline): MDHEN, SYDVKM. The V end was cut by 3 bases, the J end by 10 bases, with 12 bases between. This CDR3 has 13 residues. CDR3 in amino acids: CASSLQGMGKLFF. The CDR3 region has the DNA TGTGCCAGCAGTTTGCAGGGGATGGGAAAACTGTTTTTT.

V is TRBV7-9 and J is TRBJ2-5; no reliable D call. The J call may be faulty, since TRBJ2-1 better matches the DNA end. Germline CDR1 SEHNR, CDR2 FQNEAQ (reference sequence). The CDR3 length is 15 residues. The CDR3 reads CASSLSWGTRPEQFF. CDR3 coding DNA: TGTGCCAGCAGCCTCAGCTGGGGTACGCGTCCTGAGCAGTTCTTC.

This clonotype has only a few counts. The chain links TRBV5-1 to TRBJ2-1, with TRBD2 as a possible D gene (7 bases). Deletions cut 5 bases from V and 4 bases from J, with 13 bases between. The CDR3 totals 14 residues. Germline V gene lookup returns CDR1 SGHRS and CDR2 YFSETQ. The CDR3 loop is CASSGGAAYNEQFF. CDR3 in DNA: TGCGCCAGCAGTGGGGGGGCGGCTTACAATGAGCAGTTCTTC.